The 10 T cell receptor beta chains below all came from one sample that was sequenced in a study of blood T cell repertoires in COVID-19. This table comes from immunoSEQ multiplex PCR, and its TCRdb copy is limited to in-frame clones, with some not included. The profile covers approximately 440,000 clones, with 88% appearing a single time and around 12% taken by the ten largest. The sample taken for sequencing was peripheral blood. These receptors came from a woman between 45 and 65 years old with COVID-19, enrolled during active disease.

V and J are TRBV7-7 and TRBJ2-2, with 8 bases fitting TRBD1. CDR1 SSHAT and CDR2 FNYEAQ come from the germline V gene (reference sequence). Trimming removed 1 base from V and 2 bases from J; junction bases left unmatched: 3. The CDR3 totals 16 residues. In DNA form, the CDR3 reads TGTGCCAGCAGCTTAGGGACAGGGCATAACACCGGGGAGCTGTTTTTT. This gives the protein CASSLGTGHNTGELFF.

The chain joins TRBV7-3 to TRBJ1-2; 12 nucleotides line up with TRBD1. CDR3 length equals 18 residues. From germline, CDR1 is SGHTA and CDR2 FQGTGA. The junction had 13 bases not matched to a gene; V was cut back by 5 bases and J by 3 bases. CDR3 sequence reads: CASSPTAGTGGLDYGYTF. The CDR3 bases are TGTGCCAGCAGCCCAACCGCCGGGACAGGGGGCTTGGACTATGGCTACACCTTC.

The chain carries TRBV24-1 and TRBJ2-2; D gene uncertain. The ends were cut back, 3 bases at V and 10 bases at J, with 14 bases in the middle. This CDR3 has 14 amino acids. Germline V gene data show CDR1 as KGHDR and CDR2 as SFDVKD. The CDR3: CATSDRSRVLELFF. The DNA for the CDR3 is TGTGCCACCAGTGATCGATCCCGCGTGTTGGAGCTGTTTTTT.

This clone was recorded only once. This chain joins TRBV24-1 and TRBJ2-2; 7 bases fit TRBD1. The CDR3 has 15 amino acids. Germline values: CDR1 KGHDR, CDR2 SFDVKD. The V segment lost 3 bases and the J segment 1 base; nucleotides outside the gene matches: 1. The CDR3 DNA follows: TGTGCCACCAGTGATACAGGGGAGAACACCGGGGAGCTGTTTTTT. Its protein product is CATSDTGENTGELFF.

The chain employs TRBV2 and TRBJ1-1; D gene uncertain. CDR1 SNHLY and CDR2 FYNNEI come from the germline V gene. There are 12 residues in the CDR3. V shed 10 bases and J shed 2 bases, with 11 bases lying between them. The CDR3 loop is CATGLLNTEAFF. DNA for the CDR3: TGTGCCACCGGACTATTAAACACTGAAGCTTTCTTT.

The chain carries TRBV30 and TRBJ1-1, with D tentatively TRBD1 (5 bases). Between the trimmed V and J ends, which lost 1 base and 2 bases, there was a span of 8 bases. This CDR3 contains 13 residues. The germline V gene has CDR1 GTSNPN and CDR2 SVGIG (reference sequence). CDR3 nucleotide sequence: TGTGCCTGGAGTGCGGACATAAACACTGAAGCTTTCTTT. This encodes CAWSADINTEAFF.

Turning to this clone: This CDR3 is also generated by other DNA sequences in the sample. The rearrangement joins TRBV9 to TRBJ2-2; a weak D match, TRBD2 (6 bases). This CDR3 contains 12 residues. Germline CDR1 reads SGDLS; CDR2 reads YYNGEE. Trimming cost V 3 bases and J 6 bases, with 6 bases left between them. The CDR3 protein is CASSGLAGELFF. The CDR3 coding sequence is TGTGCCAGCAGCGGACTAGCCGGGGAGCTGTTTTTT.

The chain couples TRBV10-1 to TRBJ2-2, with D maybe TRBD1 (5 bases). The CDR3 extends over 15 amino acids. Germline lookup yields CDR1 WNHNN and CDR2 SYGVQD (reference sequence). V was clipped by 0 bases and J by 2 bases, with 7 bases between them. The CDR3 DNA sequence: TGCGCCAGCAGTGAGTCGACAGCAAACACCGGGGAGCTGTTTTTT. Amino acid sequence: CASSESTANTGELFF.

This clone has only one observation. This sequence joins TRBV11-3 and TRBJ2-1; 8 bases align to TRBD2. The length of the CDR3 is 14 residues. Germline CDR1 SGHNT, CDR2 YENEEA. Losses at the gene ends were 5 bases for V and 3 bases for J; bases not matched to a gene: 3. CDR3 nucleotides: TGTGCCAGCAGCGGGGGACTAGACTACAATGAGCAGTTCTTC. It translates to CASSGGLDYNEQFF. Using reference TRBV11-3 and TRBJ2-1 for the parts outside the CDR3, the full variable domain is EAGVVQSPRYKIIEKKQPVAFWCNPISGHNTLYWYLQNLGQGPELLIRYENEEAVDDSQLPKDRFSAERLKGVDSTLKIQPAELGDSAVYLCASSGGLDYNEQFFGPGTRLTVL.

The chain is built from TRBV2 and TRBJ2-1; a possible D gene is TRBD2 (6 bases). The germline CDR1 and CDR2 sequences are SNHLY and FYNNEI. V dropped 4 bases and J dropped 9 bases, with 10 bases sitting between them. The CDR3 consists of 12 residues. This CDR3 reads CASSGEVVEQFF. The CDR3 DNA sequence: TGTGCCAGCAGTGGGGAGGTGGTTGAGCAGTTCTTC.